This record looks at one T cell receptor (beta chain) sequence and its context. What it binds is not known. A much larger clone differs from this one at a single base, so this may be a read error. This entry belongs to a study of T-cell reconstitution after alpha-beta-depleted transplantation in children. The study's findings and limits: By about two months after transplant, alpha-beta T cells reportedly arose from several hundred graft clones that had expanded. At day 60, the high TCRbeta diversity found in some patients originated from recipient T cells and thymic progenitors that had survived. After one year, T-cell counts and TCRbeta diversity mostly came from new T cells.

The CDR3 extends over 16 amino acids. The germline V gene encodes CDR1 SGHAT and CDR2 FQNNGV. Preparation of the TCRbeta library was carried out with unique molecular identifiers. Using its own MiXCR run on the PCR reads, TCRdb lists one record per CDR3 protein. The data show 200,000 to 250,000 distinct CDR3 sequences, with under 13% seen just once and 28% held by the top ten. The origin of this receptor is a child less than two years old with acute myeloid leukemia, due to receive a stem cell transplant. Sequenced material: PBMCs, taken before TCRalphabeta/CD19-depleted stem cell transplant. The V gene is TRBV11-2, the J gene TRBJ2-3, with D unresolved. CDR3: CASNPPGFRYTNTQYF. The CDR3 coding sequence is TGTGCCAGCAATCCCCCGGGCTTCAGGTACACAAATACGCAGTATTTT. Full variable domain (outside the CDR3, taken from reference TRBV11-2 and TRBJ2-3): EAGVAQSPRYKIIEKRQSVAFWCNPISGHATLYWYQQILGQGPKLLIQFQNNGVVDDSQLPKDRFSAERLKGVDSTLKIQPAKLEDSAVYLCASNPPGFRYTNTQYFGPGTRLTVL.